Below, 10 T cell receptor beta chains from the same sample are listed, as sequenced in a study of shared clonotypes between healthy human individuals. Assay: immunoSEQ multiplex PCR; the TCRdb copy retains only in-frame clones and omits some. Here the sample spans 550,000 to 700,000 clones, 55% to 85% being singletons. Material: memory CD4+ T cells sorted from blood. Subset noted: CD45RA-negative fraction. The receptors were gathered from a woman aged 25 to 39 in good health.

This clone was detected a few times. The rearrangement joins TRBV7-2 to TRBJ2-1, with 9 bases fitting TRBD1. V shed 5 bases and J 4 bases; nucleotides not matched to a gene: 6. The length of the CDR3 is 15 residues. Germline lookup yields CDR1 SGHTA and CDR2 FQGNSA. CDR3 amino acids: CASSKDRGDYNEQFF. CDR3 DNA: TGTGCCAGCAGCAAGGACAGGGGCGATTACAATGAGCAGTTCTTC.

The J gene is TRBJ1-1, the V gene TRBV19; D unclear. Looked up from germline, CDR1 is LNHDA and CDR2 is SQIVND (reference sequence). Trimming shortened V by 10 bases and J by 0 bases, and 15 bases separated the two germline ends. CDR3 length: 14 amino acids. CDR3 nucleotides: TGTGCCACTAATCAGCCTCTCATGAACACTGAAGCTTTCTTT. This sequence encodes CATNQPLMNTEAFF.

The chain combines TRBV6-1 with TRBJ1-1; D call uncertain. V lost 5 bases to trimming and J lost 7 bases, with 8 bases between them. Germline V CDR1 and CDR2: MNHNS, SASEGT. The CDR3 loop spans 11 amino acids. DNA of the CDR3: TGTGCCAGCAGTTATCGACGTGAAGCTTTCTTT. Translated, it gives CASSYRREAFF.

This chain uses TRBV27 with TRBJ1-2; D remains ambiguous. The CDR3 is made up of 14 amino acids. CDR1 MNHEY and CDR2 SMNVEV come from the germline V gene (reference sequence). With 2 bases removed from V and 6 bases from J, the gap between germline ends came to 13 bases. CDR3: CASSLSENPHGYTF. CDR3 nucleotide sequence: TGTGCCAGCAGTTTAAGTGAGAACCCCCATGGCTACACCTTC.

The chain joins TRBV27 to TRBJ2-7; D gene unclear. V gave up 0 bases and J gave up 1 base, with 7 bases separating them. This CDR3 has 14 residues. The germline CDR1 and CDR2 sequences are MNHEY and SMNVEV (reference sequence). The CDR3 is CASSLSAGSYEQYF. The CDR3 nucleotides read TGTGCCAGCAGTTTATCGGCCGGATCCTACGAGCAGTACTTC.

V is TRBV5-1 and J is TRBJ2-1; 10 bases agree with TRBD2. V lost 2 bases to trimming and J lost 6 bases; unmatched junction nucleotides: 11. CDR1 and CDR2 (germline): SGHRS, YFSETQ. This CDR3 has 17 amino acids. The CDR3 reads CASSLNLAGERFNEQFF. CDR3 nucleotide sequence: TGCGCCAGCAGCTTAAATCTAGCGGGAGAGAGATTCAATGAGCAGTTCTTC. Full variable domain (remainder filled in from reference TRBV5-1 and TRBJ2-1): KAGVTQTPRYLIKTRGQQVTLSCSPISGHRSVSWYQQTPGQGLQFLFEYFSETQRNKGNFPGRFSGRQFSNSRSEMNVSTLELGDSALYLCASSLNLAGERFNEQFFGPGTRLTVL.

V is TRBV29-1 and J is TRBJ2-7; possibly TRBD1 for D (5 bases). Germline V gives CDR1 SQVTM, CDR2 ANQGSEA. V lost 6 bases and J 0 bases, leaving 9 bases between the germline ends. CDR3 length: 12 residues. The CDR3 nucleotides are TGCAGCGTGATACAGGACTCCTACGAGCAGTACTTC. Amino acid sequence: CSVIQDSYEQYF.

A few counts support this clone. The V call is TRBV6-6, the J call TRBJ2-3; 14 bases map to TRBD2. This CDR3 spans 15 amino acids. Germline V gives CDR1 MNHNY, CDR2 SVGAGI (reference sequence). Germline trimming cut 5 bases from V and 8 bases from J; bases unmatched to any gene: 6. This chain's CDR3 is CASSRLAGGSGTQYF. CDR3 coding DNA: TGTGCCAGCAGTCGACTAGCGGGAGGGTCAGGTACGCAGTATTTT.

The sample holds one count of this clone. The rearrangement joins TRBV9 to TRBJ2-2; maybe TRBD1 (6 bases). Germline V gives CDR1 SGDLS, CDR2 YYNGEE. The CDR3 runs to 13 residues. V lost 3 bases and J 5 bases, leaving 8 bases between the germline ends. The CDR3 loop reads CASSAQGTGELFF. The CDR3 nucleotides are TGTGCCAGCAGCGCACAGGGTACCGGGGAGCTGTTTTTT.

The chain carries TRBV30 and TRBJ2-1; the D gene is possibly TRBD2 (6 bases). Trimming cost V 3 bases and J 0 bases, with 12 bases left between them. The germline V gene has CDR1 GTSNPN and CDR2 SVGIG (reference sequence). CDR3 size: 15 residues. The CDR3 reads CAWRNRGSSYNEQFF. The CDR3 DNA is TGTGCCTGGAGGAATCGGGGGAGCTCCTACAATGAGCAGTTCTTC.